One and the same sample provided the 14 T cell receptor beta chains below, sequenced in a study of T-cell reconstitution after alpha-beta-depleted transplantation in children. Researchers prepared the TCRbeta library using unique molecular identifiers, the study reports. TCRdb processed the PCR reads anew with MiXCR; each CDR3 protein has one entry. The profile shows approximately 400,000 distinct CDR3 sequences, roughly a tenth of them singletons. Sequenced here: PBMCs from the stem cell graft donor, sampled from the stem cell graft. The source of these receptors is a human donor who donated a stem cell graft to a child with acute myeloid leukemia.

This clonotype was counted at least ten times. DNA of the CDR3: TGCGCCAGCAGGGGACTAGCGGGAGGGAATGAGCAGTTCTTC. Its translation: CASRGLAGGNEQFF. J is TRBJ2-1 and V is TRBV5-1; 16 positions agree with TRBD2. V lost 5 bases to trimming and J lost 7 bases; unmatched junction nucleotides: 0. The CDR3 is 14 residues long. Germline lookup yields CDR1 SGHRS and CDR2 YFSETQ.

V gene TRBV5-1 combines with J gene TRBJ2-3; TRBD2 matches 10 bases. This CDR3 comprises 15 residues. V trimming: 4 bases; J trimming: 1 base; junction bases outside the gene matches: 3. Germline loops: CDR1 SGHRS, CDR2 YFSETQ. The DNA for the CDR3 is TGCGCCAGCAGCGCCGGGACTAGCGGCACAGATACGCAGTATTTT. Translation gives CASSAGTSGTDTQYF.

The V call is TRBV12-3 or TRBV12-4, the J call TRBJ2-7; D unresolved. V gave up 3 bases and J gave up 2 bases, with 8 bases separating them. The CDR3 contains 13 residues. The CDR3 DNA follows: TGTGCCAGCAGTTTCGTCACAACCTACGAGCAGTACTTC. This encodes CASSFVTTYEQYF.

This clonotype has just a few counts. The chain uses TRBV5-1 and TRBJ2-7, with D unclear. The germline V gene has CDR1 SGHRS and CDR2 YFSETQ. This CDR3 is 14 amino acids long. With 4 bases removed from V and 2 bases from J, the gap between germline ends came to 13 bases. In DNA form, the CDR3 reads TGCGCCAGCAGCCAAAAAACCTTTACCTACGAGCAGTACTTC. It translates to CASSQKTFTYEQYF.

This clonotype was seen more than once but under ten times. The V call is TRBV5-1, the J call TRBJ2-5, with D possibly being TRBD1 (5 bases). Trimming left V 1 base short and J 4 bases short, with 8 bases between. Germline V gene lookup returns CDR1 SGHRS and CDR2 YFSETQ. CDR3 size: 13 residues. The chain's CDR3 is CASSLQGRETQYF. CDR3 coding DNA: TGCGCCAGCAGCTTGCAGGGTCGAGAGACCCAGTACTTC.

The sample holds many counts of this clonotype. The rearrangement uses TRBV4-1 and TRBJ2-2; no clear D. V was cut by 1 base and J by 1 base, with 7 bases left in between. This CDR3 has 15 amino acids. Germline V CDR1 and CDR2: MGHRA, YSYEKL. The CDR3 DNA follows: TGCGCCAGCAGCCAAGGAAGAGGGAACACCGGGGAGCTGTTTTTT. It codes for CASSQGRGNTGELFF.

This clonotype was seen more than once but under ten times. This sequence joins TRBV9 and TRBJ2-1; D perhaps matches TRBD2 (6 bases). Germline CDR1 SGDLS, CDR2 YYNGEE. Trimming left V 4 bases short and J 2 bases short, with 19 bases between. The CDR3 extends over 17 amino acids. The CDR3: CASSQRADSGTYNEQFF. The DNA of the CDR3 is TGTGCCAGCAGCCAAAGGGCGGATAGCGGAACCTACAATGAGCAGTTCTTC.

DNA for the CDR3: TGTGCCAGCAGTTTAAAGGGGGCCCTTAATCAGCCCCAGCATTTT. Amino acids: CASSLKGALNQPQHF. The J gene is TRBJ1-5, the V gene TRBV12-3 or TRBV12-4; 7 bases agree with TRBD1. Trimming at V came to 2 bases and at J to 4 bases, leaving 5 bases not matched to a gene. The CDR3 covers 15 residues.

This clonotype was counted a few times. The V gene is TRBV6-4, the J gene TRBJ2-3; maybe TRBD2 (5 bases). Per the germline V gene, CDR1 is MRHNA and CDR2 is SNTAGT. The V end lost 0 bases, the J end lost 4 bases, and 8 bases lay between the germline ends. This CDR3 is 14 amino acids long. The CDR3 here is CASSDSRASDTQYF. The CDR3 DNA reads TGTGCCAGCAGTGACTCGAGGGCCTCAGATACGCAGTATTTT.

The J gene is TRBJ2-1, the V gene TRBV3-1, with unresolved D. The CDR3 extends over 12 amino acids. Trimming shortened V by 1 base and J by 10 bases, and 8 bases separated the two germline ends. Germline V gene data show CDR1 as LGHDT and CDR2 as YNNKEL (reference sequence). CDR3 DNA: TGTGCCAGCAGCCAAGGGCTCAGGGAGCAGTTCTTC. It translates to CASSQGLREQFF.

V usage is TRBV12-3 or TRBV12-4 and J usage is TRBJ2-5; 7 bases are a match to TRBD1. This CDR3 comprises 14 residues. Germline trimming cut 6 bases from V and 2 bases from J; bases unmatched to any gene: 6. This CDR3 reads CASRLQGSQETQYF. The CDR3 DNA follows: TGTGCCAGCAGACTACAGGGGTCTCAAGAGACCCAGTACTTC.

Only one count was recorded for this clonotype. The chain links TRBV29-1 to TRBJ2-1, with D unresolved. This CDR3 spans 10 amino acids. The V and J ends lost 1 base and 6 bases respectively, with 1 base between them. Germline CDR1 SQVTM, CDR2 ANQGSEA. The CDR3 reads CSVEANEQFF. The CDR3 nucleotides read TGCAGCGTTGAAGCCAATGAGCAGTTCTTC.

This sequence joins TRBV5-4 and TRBJ2-1; 9 positions agree with TRBD2. Germline V gene data show CDR1 as SGHNT and CDR2 as YYREEE (reference sequence). This CDR3 spans 14 amino acids. Germline trimming cut 4 bases from V and 8 bases from J; bases unmatched to any gene: 7. The CDR3 region is CASSSKRGDDEQFF. Here the CDR3 DNA reads TGTGCCAGCAGCAGTAAGCGGGGGGACGATGAGCAGTTCTTC.

This clonotype was observed many times. This rearrangement joins TRBV5-1 to TRBJ2-3; D call uncertain. Trimming shortened V by 0 bases and J by 3 bases, and 14 bases separated the two germline ends. This CDR3 is 16 amino acids long. CDR1 SGHRS and CDR2 YFSETQ come from the germline V gene. The CDR3 region is CASSLAVALLTDTQYF. DNA of the CDR3: TGCGCCAGCAGCTTGGCTGTAGCACTATTAACAGATACGCAGTATTTT.